Each of the 13 T cell receptor beta chains below was sequenced from the same sample in a study of blood T cells in healthy people across ages. For the second PCR, which ran for about 7 to 11 cycles, a sample-barcoded 5' primer and a J-beta primer mix were used. TCRdb redid the calling of the 5' RACE reads with MiXCR, one entry per CDR3 protein. Counted here are about 800,000 distinct CDR3 sequences, nearly 60% occurring once; the ten biggest clones make up 20% to 25%. The sequenced sample was blood. Every receptor here comes from a man aged 25-40 years in good health.

The gene calls are TRBV20-1 and TRBJ2-5, with 7 bases lining up with TRBD2. Germline V lookup: CDR1 DFQATT, CDR2 SNEGSKA (reference sequence). The CDR3 has 14 amino acids. With 0 bases clipped from V and 4 bases from J, the junction kept 5 bases outside the gene matches. The CDR3: CSAREDSSGETQYF. DNA for the CDR3: TGCAGTGCTAGAGAAGATTCTAGCGGAGAGACCCAGTACTTC.

This chain uses TRBV18 with TRBJ1-1; 7 nucleotides align to TRBD1. This CDR3 is built from 14 residues. Germline lookup yields CDR1 KGHSH and CDR2 LQKENI. The V and J ends lost 6 bases and 3 bases, in that order; junction bases with no gene match: 7. The CDR3 is CASSKSTGDTEAFF. Written as DNA, the CDR3 is TGTGCCAGCTCGAAGTCTACAGGGGACACTGAAGCTTTCTTT. The full variable domain, with the rest looked up from reference TRBV18 and TRBJ1-1, is NAGVMQNPRHLVRRRGQEARLRCSPMKGHSHVYWYRQLPEEGLKFMVYLQKENIIDESGMPKERFSAEFPKEGPSILRIQQVVRGDSAAYFCASSKSTGDTEAFFGQGTRLTVV.

The genes are TRBV7-2 and TRBJ2-7, with D maybe TRBD2 (5 bases). CDR1 is SGHTA, CDR2 FQGNSA, per germline. V shed 3 bases and J shed 7 bases, with 16 bases lying between them. This CDR3 is 14 amino acids long. The CDR3 protein is CASSLDRFSGEQYF. The CDR3, as DNA: TGTGCCAGCAGCTTGGATCGTTTTTCGGGGGAGCAGTACTTC.

The chain recombines TRBV7-2 with TRBJ2-1, with 10 bases matching TRBD2. J lost 9 bases, V lost 2 bases, and 7 bases had no gene match. The CDR3 spans 15 residues. From germline, CDR1 is SGHTA and CDR2 FQGNSA. The CDR3 DNA is TGTGCCAGCAGCTTATTCCAAGCGGGAGGGGGTGAGCAGTTCTTC. Residues: CASSLFQAGGGEQFF.

The rearrangement uses TRBV7-9 and TRBJ2-1; 8 nucleotides line up with TRBD2. The end of the DNA aligns better with TRBJ2-7, so the J call may be wrong. Looked up from germline, CDR1 is SEHNR and CDR2 is FQNEAQ (reference sequence). CDR3 length: 16 residues. The chain's CDR3 is CASSRAGAGGGFEQYF. The CDR3 coding sequence is TGTGCCAGCAGCCGCGCGGGGGCGGGAGGTGGCTTCGAGCAGTACTTC.

The gene calls are TRBV12-3 or TRBV12-4 and TRBJ2-4; D is unclear. The J call may not be correct, given that the DNA end is closer to TRBJ2-5. CDR3 length equals 15 residues. The DNA of the CDR3 is TGTGCCAGCAGTTTAGTTGGGGATAGCTGGGAGACCCAGTACTTC. It is translated as CASSLVGDSWETQYF.

In this sample, this clonotype turned up a few times. V is TRBV24-1 and J is TRBJ2-1; D possibly corresponds to TRBD2 (6 bases). The length of the CDR3 is 12 residues. Germline V gene data show CDR1 as KGHDR and CDR2 as SFDVKD. V was pared by 2 bases and J by 15 bases, with 13 bases between. The CDR3 bases are TGTGCCACCAGTGATTCGGGACTTGTGCTGTTCTTC. Translation gives CATSDSGLVLFF.

The chain employs TRBV5-6 and TRBJ2-1; 7 nucleotides match TRBD2. CDR3 length: 15 amino acids. Trimming removed 0 bases from V and 10 bases from J; junction bases left unmatched: 10. In germline, CDR1 is SGHDT, CDR2 YYEEEE. The CDR3 nucleotides are TGTGCCAGCAGCTTGGGCGGGAGCGCCCCACGGGAGCAGTTCTTC. Translation: CASSLGGSAPREQFF.

The gene calls are TRBV20-1 and TRBJ1-4; TRBD1 might be the D (6 bases). V dropped 5 bases and J dropped 8 bases, with 21 bases sitting between them. Looked up from germline, CDR1 is DFQATT and CDR2 is SNEGSKA (reference sequence). This CDR3 region has 15 residues. In DNA, the CDR3 is TGCAGTGCTCCGGTCCGGACGGACAGACCAGAAAAACTGTTTTTT. This sequence encodes CSAPVRTDRPEKLFF.

The chain carries TRBV20-1 and TRBJ2-5, with 9 bases that match TRBD2. With 5 bases clipped from V and 4 bases from J, the junction kept 8 bases outside the gene matches. Germline assignment: CDR1 DFQATT and CDR2 SNEGSKA (reference sequence). The CDR3 covers 14 residues. CDR3 sequence: CSAAPAGGLETQYF. CDR3 sequence (DNA): TGCAGTGCTGCGCCAGCGGGGGGACTAGAGACCCAGTACTTC.

This chain joins TRBV12-3 or TRBV12-4 and TRBJ1-5, with D hard to call. Trimming removed 5 bases at V and 3 bases at J, with 8 bases between. This CDR3 region has 13 residues. CDR3 nucleotide sequence: TGTGCCAGCAGTCAGGCGGACAATCAGCCCCAGCATTTT. Encoded protein: CASSQADNQPQHF.

V usage is TRBV7-2 and J usage is TRBJ2-1; D unclear. The CDR3 is 12 residues long. Germline CDR1 reads SGHTA; CDR2 reads FQGNSA. V shed 5 bases and J shed 5 bases, with 7 bases lying between them. The CDR3 DNA reads as TGTGCCAGCAGCAATACCAACAATGAGCAGTTCTTC. Translating gives CASSNTNNEQFF. Using reference TRBV7-2 and TRBJ2-1 for the parts outside the CDR3, the full variable domain is GAGVSQSPSNKVTEKGKDVELRCDPISGHTALYWYRQSLGQGLEFLIYFQGNSAPDKSGLPSDRFSAERTGGSVSTLTIQRTQQEDSAVYLCASSNTNNEQFFGPGTRLTVL.

This clonotype was counted between two and nine times. V and J are TRBV9 and TRBJ1-1; TRBD1 might be the D (5 bases). CDR1 is SGDLS and CDR2 is YYNGEE in the germline V gene. CDR3 length equals 15 residues. The V end was cut by 0 bases, the J end by 1 base, with 10 bases between. This CDR3 is CASSVDGAWNTEAFF. CDR3 coding DNA: TGTGCCAGCAGCGTAGACGGGGCTTGGAACACTGAAGCTTTCTTT.